This T cell receptor (beta chain) stems from a study of response to subunit inactivated influenza vaccine. The study's findings and limits: T cells newly recruited by each seasonal influenza vaccination are few, the authors suggested.

Worth noting for this clonotype: Its antigen is not identified.

Losses at the gene ends were 2 bases for V and 3 bases for J; bases not matched to a gene: 14. The CDR3 loop spans 19 amino acids. Germline loops: CDR1 MDHEN, CDR2 SYDVKM. One entry per CDR3 protein, called by TCRdb with MiXCR from the RT-PCR reads. Counted here are about half a million distinct CDR3 sequences, roughly 25% occurring once; the ten biggest clones make up around 1.8%. The receptor comes from a man between 45 and 60 years old who received an inactivated influenza vaccine. This specimen consisted of CD4+ T cells sorted from PBMCs, obtained 4 to 6 days after vaccination. V and J are TRBV28 and TRBJ2-2; 8 nucleotides agree with TRBD1. DNA for the CDR3: TGTGCCAGCAGTTTAGGTCGACAGGGGACAGGTTTGGACACCGGGGAGCTGTTTTTT. This sequence encodes CASSLGRQGTGLDTGELFF.